This TCR beta chain was obtained from a study of blood T cell repertoires in COVID-19. Only in-frame clones appear in the TCRdb table, and some are missing; sequencing was by immunoSEQ multiplex PCR. The repertoire holds tens of thousands of clones, with over 65% as singletons. Per germline, CDR1 SGHTA and CDR2 FQGNSA. Losses at the gene ends were 5 bases for V and 2 bases for J; bases not matched to a gene: 8. This CDR3 is 16 amino acids long. The origin of this receptor is an older man with acute or convalescent COVID-19. The J gene is TRBJ1-3, the V gene TRBV7-2; 8 nucleotides match TRBD1. The sequencing input was peripheral blood. The CDR3 sequence: CASSQHPQGAGNTIYF. For the CDR3, the DNA is TGTGCCAGCAGCCAACACCCACAGGGGGCTGGAAACACCATATATTTT.